These 13 T cell receptor beta chains originate from one sample sequenced in a study of blood T cell repertoires in COVID-19. Some clones are missing from TCRdb's copy, which holds only in-frame ones; the method was immunoSEQ multiplex PCR. Among 100,000 to 150,000 clones listed, around 74% were seen once. Sequencing was carried out using peripheral blood. The receptor set was obtained from a man older than 75 with COVID-19, enrolled during active disease.

The V gene is TRBV4-1, the J gene TRBJ1-1, with 7 bases lining up with TRBD1. Germline V CDR1 and CDR2: MGHRA, YSYEKL. The V segment lost 3 bases and the J segment 5 bases; nucleotides outside the gene matches: 9. The CDR3 has 15 amino acids. CDR3 loop: CASSHREGAKTEAFF. CDR3 DNA sequence: TGCGCCAGCAGCCACCGGGAGGGGGCGAAGACTGAAGCTTTCTTT.

This clone was seen more than once but under ten times. This chain links TRBV28 with TRBJ2-1, with 7 bases identical to TRBD2. Germline loops: CDR1 MDHEN, CDR2 SYDVKM. The CDR3 extends over 13 amino acids. Trimming took 5 bases from V and 3 from J; bases not matched to a gene: 1. The CDR3 sequence: CASSRGGYNEQFF. The CDR3 coding sequence is TGTGCCAGCAGTCGCGGGGGCTACAATGAGCAGTTCTTC.

This clone came up a few times. J is TRBJ1-2 and V is TRBV5-8; TRBD1 aligns across 9 bases. The CDR3 covers 15 residues. Per germline, CDR1 SGHTS and CDR2 YDEGEE. Trimming at V came to 0 bases and at J to 3 bases, leaving 3 bases not matched to a gene. The DNA for the CDR3 is TGTGCCAGCAGCTTGGTTGGGACAGGGCACTATGGCTACACCTTC. This encodes CASSLVGTGHYGYTF.

The rearrangement joins TRBV5-6 to TRBJ2-3; 9 positions agree with TRBD2. Looked up from germline, CDR1 is SGHDT and CDR2 is YYEEEE. The CDR3 sequence is 19 residues long. V lost 5 bases to trimming and J lost 4 bases; unmatched junction nucleotides: 20. Here the CDR3 reads CASRDLGAGGLPPSDTQYF. The CDR3 DNA reads TGTGCCAGCAGAGATTTAGGAGCGGGAGGACTCCCCCCCTCAGATACGCAGTATTTT. Full variable domain (rest looked up from reference TRBV5-6 and TRBJ2-3): DAGVTQSPTHLIKTRGQQVTLRCSPKSGHDTVSWYQQALGQGPQFIFQYYEEEERQRGNFPDRFSGHQFPNYSSELNVNALLLGDSALYLCASRDLGAGGLPPSDTQYFGPGTRLTVL.

The rearrangement links TRBV21-1 to TRBJ2-3; the table assigns TRBD2, which was not confirmed against the DNA. TRBV21-1 is listed as a pseudogene. The CDR3 extends over 17 amino acids. The CDR3 nucleotides are TGTGCCAGCAGCCCCCGAAGGGAGCGGGGGAGCACAGATACGCAGTATTTT. Translated: CASSPRRERGSTDTQYF.

By proportion, this clone is medium-sized. This sequence joins TRBV7-9 and TRBJ2-7; the D gene is possibly TRBD1 (6 bases). CDR1 SEHNR and CDR2 FQNEAQ come from the germline V gene (reference sequence). The length of the CDR3 is 15 residues. Trimming left V 1 base short and J 2 bases short, with 12 bases between. CDR3 DNA: TGTGCCAGCAGCTTAGAACAGGGTCTACCCTACGAGCAGTACTTC. Protein sequence: CASSLEQGLPYEQYF.

This chain connects TRBV29-1 to TRBJ1-1; D possibly corresponds to TRBD1 (5 bases). The CDR3 loop spans 14 amino acids. In germline, CDR1 is SQVTM, CDR2 ANQGSEA. The V and J ends lost 5 bases and 4 bases respectively, with 17 bases between them. The CDR3 DNA reads as TGCAGCGTTATTCAGGGACTCGGGGGCACTGAAGCTTTCTTT. Its protein product is CSVIQGLGGTEAFF.

This chain uses TRBV6-5 with TRBJ2-1, with 14 bases lining up with TRBD2. Germline CDR1 MNHEY, CDR2 SVGAGI. The CDR3 is 16 residues long. V gave up 0 bases and J gave up 9 bases; unmatched junction bases: 4. The CDR3 here is CASSYSGLAGVAEQFF. CDR3 sequence (DNA): TGTGCCAGCAGTTACTCGGGACTAGCGGGAGTAGCTGAGCAGTTCTTC.

This clone has a single count. This chain connects TRBV7-3 to TRBJ2-1; 9 bases are shared with TRBD2. The CDR3 spans 15 residues. Germline V gene sequence: CDR1 SGHTA, CDR2 FQGTGA. After removal of 2 bases from V and 7 bases from J, the junction contained 6 bases not matched to a gene. CDR3: CASSLGTSSTNEQFF. Written as DNA, the CDR3 is TGTGCCAGCAGCTTAGGGACTAGCTCGACAAATGAGCAGTTCTTC.

This clone has just a few counts. V and J are TRBV18 and TRBJ1-3; TRBD1 is a possible D gene (5 bases). V was shortened by 6 bases and J by 5 bases, with 14 bases between the two germline ends. CDR1 is KGHSH and CDR2 is LQKENI in the germline V gene. This CDR3 comprises 14 residues. CDR3 DNA sequence: TGTGCCAGCTCCACGGACATTTCCAGAAACACCATATATTTT. Translation: CASSTDISRNTIYF.

This clone has at least ten counts. This chain joins TRBV4-3 and TRBJ2-7, with 7 bases that match TRBD2. CDR3 length: 16 amino acids. J lost 3 bases, V lost 0 bases, and 8 bases had no gene match. Germline CDR1 reads LGHNA; CDR2 reads YSLEER. Written as DNA, the CDR3 is TGCGCCAGCAGCCAAGAGGAAAAGCGGGATGACTACGAGCAGTACTTC. Translating it yields CASSQEEKRDDYEQYF.

The CDR3 DNA follows: TGTGCCAGCAGCGCGACTCAGCACTCCGAGCAGTACTTC. Protein: CASSATQHSEQYF. This rearrangement joins TRBV9 to TRBJ2-7, with D unresolved. Germline assignment: CDR1 SGDLS and CDR2 YYNGEE. The CDR3 consists of 13 residues. The ends were cut back, 3 bases at V and 6 bases at J, with 13 bases in the middle.

V gene TRBV28 combines with J gene TRBJ1-5; 12 positions match TRBD1. CDR3 size: 16 residues. V lost 9 bases to trimming and J lost 0 bases; unmatched junction nucleotides: 6. Looked up from germline, CDR1 is MDHEN and CDR2 is SYDVKM. CDR3 nucleotide sequence: TGTGCCAGTTTTGGGACAGGGGGCTTTAGCAATCAGCCCCAGCATTTT. This gives the protein CASFGTGGFSNQPQHF.